What follows is one TCR beta chain and its context. This sample is drawn from a study of cytomegalovirus exposure and HLA in healthy donors. Primers: 60 Vbeta forward and 13 Jbeta reverse. The repertoire was sequenced with immunoSEQ multiplex PCR; TCRdb's copy has only in-frame clones and lacks some. Here the sample spans more than 150,000 clones, more than 85% being singletons. From germline, CDR1 is MGHRA and CDR2 YSYEKL. The ends lost 1 base at V and 1 base at J; junction bases unmatched: 10. The CDR3 spans 18 residues. The chain carries TRBV4-1 and TRBJ2-3, with TRBD2 identical over 8 bases. Specimen: PBMCs. The receptor's source is a girl less than two years old in good health and CMV-seronegative. CDR3 DNA: TGCGCCAGCAGCCAAGCCCCAGGTCGAGCGGGGGGCACAGATACGCAGTATTTT. Its protein product is CASSQAPGRAGGTDTQYF.